Described below is a single TCR beta chain sequence and its context. The data derive from a study of blood T cell repertoires in COVID-19. Study-wide background: Both acute and convalescent COVID-19 samples were obtained from the United States, Italy and Spain. From T cells, B-cell-depleted T cells, or PBMCs came the material, which was cDNA or gDNA.

Methods used by the authors: Amplified reference gene primers provided the basis for estimating nucleated cell counts. The assay was immunoSEQ multiplex PCR, and TCRdb's table has in-frame clones only and misses some. V, J and clone size were drawn from that table, and D and trimming were deduced from the DNA. In the table there are 150,000 to 170,000 clones, roughly 83% of which are singletons. The germline gives CDR1 SGHTS, CDR2 YDEGEE. The V gene lost 2 bases and the J gene lost 8 bases, with 13 bases spanning the gap. The CDR3 has 14 residues. The sample comprised peripheral blood. The J gene is TRBJ2-2, the V gene TRBV5-8; perhaps TRBD1 as D (6 bases). The sequence came from a woman aged 55-69 years with acute or convalescent COVID-19. CDR3 DNA sequence: TGTGCCAGCAGCTTCTTGACAGGAGGAGGGGAGCTGTTTTTT. Protein product: CASSFLTGGGELFF.